This TCR beta chain was recovered during a study of T cells in Graves' hyperthyroidism and ophthalmopathy. This clonotype has only a few counts. Using RNA transcripts as the source, TCR beta CDR3 regions were amplified. An initial round of RT-PCR targeting the TCR CDR3 relied on the HTBI primer set. TCRdb redid the calling of the multiplex PCR reads with MiXCR, one entry per CDR3 protein. Of about 460,000 distinct CDR3 sequences in the sample, around a fifth were seen once. This CDR3 contains 17 residues. Germline CDR1 reads LGHDT; CDR2 reads YNNKEL (reference sequence). Trimming removed 4 bases at V and 3 bases at J, with 19 bases between.

This chain links TRBV3-1 with TRBJ2-1; perhaps TRBD2 as D (6 bases). The receptor's source is a woman aged 70-85 years with Graves' ophthalmopathy. The source material was blood. The CDR3 bases are TGTGCCAGCAGCCTCCCCCCCGCGCGGGATGACTACAATGAGCAGTTCTTC. Encoded protein: CASSLPPARDDYNEQFF.